The clone carrying this T cell receptor beta chain came up once. Its target is unknown. The data were taken from a study of neoadjuvant nivolumab and ipilimumab in lung cancer. Assay used: immunoSEQ multiplex PCR; TCRdb lists only in-frame clones, some missing. The sample consists of about 27,000 clones, about 75% of them appearing once. Study-level points and caveats: Higher pretherapy blood TCR richness went with higher resected-tumor richness. Resected tumors had greater TCR richness and clonality than uninvolved lung.

J gave up 3 bases and V 5 bases, and 5 bases lay outside the gene matches. From germline, CDR1 is SGHVS and CDR2 FQNEAQ. The CDR3 loop spans 15 amino acids. The chain joins TRBV7-8 to TRBJ2-7, with TRBD2 matching 12 bases. The sequence came from an adult with non-small cell lung cancer. Sequences were derived from tumor tissue, sampled after neoadjuvant nivolumab, alone or with ipilimumab, at or shortly before surgery. The CDR3 sequence: CASSPGLAGFYEQYF. The CDR3 DNA reads TGTGCCAGCAGCCCGGGACTAGCGGGTTTCTACGAGCAGTACTTC.